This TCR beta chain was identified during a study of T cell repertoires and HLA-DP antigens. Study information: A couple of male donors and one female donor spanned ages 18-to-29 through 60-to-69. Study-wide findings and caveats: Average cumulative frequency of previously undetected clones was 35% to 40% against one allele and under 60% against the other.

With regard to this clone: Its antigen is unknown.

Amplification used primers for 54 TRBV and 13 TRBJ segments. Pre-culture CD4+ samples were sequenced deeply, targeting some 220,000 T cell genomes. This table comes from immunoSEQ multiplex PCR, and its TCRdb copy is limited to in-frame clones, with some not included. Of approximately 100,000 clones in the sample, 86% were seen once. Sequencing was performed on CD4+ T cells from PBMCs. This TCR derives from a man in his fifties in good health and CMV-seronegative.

CDR3 sequence: CASSPRGLEKTQYF. The CDR3 nucleotides are TGTGCCAGCAGTCCCAGGGGTTTGGAGAAGACCCAGTACTTC. The chain employs TRBV5-5 and TRBJ2-5; TRBD1 is a possible D gene (6 bases). Between the trimmed V and J ends, which lost 5 bases and 6 bases, there was a span of 17 bases. Looked up from germline, CDR1 is SGHKS and CDR2 is YYEKEE (reference sequence). This CDR3 comprises 14 residues.